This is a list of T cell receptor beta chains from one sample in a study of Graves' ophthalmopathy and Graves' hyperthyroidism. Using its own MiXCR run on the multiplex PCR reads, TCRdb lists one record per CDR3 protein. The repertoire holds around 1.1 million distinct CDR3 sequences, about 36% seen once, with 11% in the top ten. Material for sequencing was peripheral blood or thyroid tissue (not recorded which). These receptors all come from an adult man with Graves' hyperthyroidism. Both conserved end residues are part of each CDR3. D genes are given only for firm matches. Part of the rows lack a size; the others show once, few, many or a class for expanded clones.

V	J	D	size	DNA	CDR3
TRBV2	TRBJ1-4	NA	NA	TGTGCCAGCAGAGCGGGACTGGGCTACTTAGGTGAAAAACTGTTTTTT	CASRAGLGYLGEKLFF
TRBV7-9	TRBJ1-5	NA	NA	TGTGCCAGCAGTGCCGCAAAGGGTCAGCCCCAGCATTTT	CASSAAKGQPQHF
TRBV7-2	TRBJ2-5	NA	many	TGTGCCAGCAGCTTTGGCGGCCAGGGCAAAGAGACCCAGTACTTC	CASSFGGQGKETQYF
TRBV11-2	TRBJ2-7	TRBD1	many	TGTGCCAGCAGCTTCAACCGACAGGGGTACGAGCAGTACTTC	CASSFNRQGYEQYF
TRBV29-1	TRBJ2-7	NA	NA	TGCAGCAGAGAGACAGCCTACGAGCAGTACTTC	CSRETAYEQYF
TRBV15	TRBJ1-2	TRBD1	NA	TGTGCCACCAGCAGTAGGACAGGGGCTGGCTACACCTTC	CATSSRTGAGYTF
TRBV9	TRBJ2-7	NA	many	TGTGCCAGCAGCCCCTCCAGGGGCGAGCAGTACTTC	CASSPSRGEQYF
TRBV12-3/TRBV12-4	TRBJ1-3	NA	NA	TGTGCCAGCAGTTTTTTGGACAGTCGAAACACCATATATTTT	CASSFLDSRNTIYF
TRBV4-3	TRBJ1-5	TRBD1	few	TGCGCCAGCAGCCAAGATGGAGGGGGCGCCGATCAGCCCCAGCATTTT	CASSQDGGGADQPQHF
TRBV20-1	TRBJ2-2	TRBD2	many	TGCAGTGCTAGAGATGCCGGCGGGAGGGGCGGGAACACCGGGGAGCTGTTTTTT	CSARDAGGRGGNTGELFF
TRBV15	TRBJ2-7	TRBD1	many	TGTGCCACCAGCAGAAGACAGGGGGAGTACGAGCAGTACTTC	CATSRRQGEYEQYF
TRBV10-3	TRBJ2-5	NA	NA	TGTGCCATCAGTGAGTCGACGAGACTAGCGGGACAGGGGTATGAGACCCAGTACTTC	CAISESTRLAGQGYETQYF
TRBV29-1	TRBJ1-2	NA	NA	TGCAGCGTTGAAGGGCAACCGGGAACGCTTGGCTACACCTTC	CSVEGQPGTLGYTF
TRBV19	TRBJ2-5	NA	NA	TGTGCCAGTAGTATAGGAAGCGGGTCTCGAGAGACCCAGTACTTC	CASSIGSGSRETQYF
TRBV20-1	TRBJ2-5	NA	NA	TGCAGTGCTAGAGATGGGCGGGGAGGCCAAGAGACCCAGTACTTC	CSARDGRGGQETQYF
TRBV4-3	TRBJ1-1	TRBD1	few	TGCGCCAGCAGCCAAGTGGACAGGGGAACCCGGAGGACTGAAGCTTTCTTT	CASSQVDRGTRRTEAFF
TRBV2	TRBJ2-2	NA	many	TGTGCCAGAAGGGACGTCATCAACACCGGGGAGCTGTTTTTT	CARRDVINTGELFF
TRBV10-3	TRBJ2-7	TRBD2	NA	TGTGCCATCAGTGTTTGGACTAGCTTCTACGAGCAGTACTTC	CAISVWTSFYEQYF
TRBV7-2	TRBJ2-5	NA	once	TGTGCCAGCAGCTTATTTTTCGGGGGCCAAGAGACCCAGTACTTC	CASSLFFGGQETQYF
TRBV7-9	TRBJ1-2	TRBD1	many	TGTGCCAGCAGCTTATCTTCTGCCGCGGGACAGGGACGTGGCTACACCTTC	CASSLSSAAGQGRGYTF
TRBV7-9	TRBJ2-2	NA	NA	TGTGCCAGCACCGGGACCTGGAACACCGGGGAGCTGTTTTTT	CASTGTWNTGELFF
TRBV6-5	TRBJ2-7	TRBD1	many	TGTGCCAGCAGTCCCCGGGACAGGGATTTAGGCGAGCAGTACTTC	CASSPRDRDLGEQYF
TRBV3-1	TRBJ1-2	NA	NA	TGTGCCAGCAGCCCAAGTGGCTTAGTCTATGGCTACACCTTC	CASSPSGLVYGYTF
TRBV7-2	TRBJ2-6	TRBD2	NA	TGTGCCAGCAGCTCTCCATCAGCGGGAGCCTACGTCCTGACTTTC	CASSSPSAGAYVLTF
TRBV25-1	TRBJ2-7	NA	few	TGTGCCAGCAGCCTAACACCTAGGGGTCTCTACGAGCAGTACTTC	CASSLTPRGLYEQYF
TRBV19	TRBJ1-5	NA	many	TGTGCCAGTAGTATTGATGGAGTCGATCAGCCCCAGCATTTT	CASSIDGVDQPQHF
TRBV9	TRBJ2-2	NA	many	TGTGCCAGCAGCCCCTCCCCCATGACCGGGGAGCTGTTTTTT	CASSPSPMTGELFF
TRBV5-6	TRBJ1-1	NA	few	TGTGCCAGCAGCTTGGTACAGAAGAACACTGAAGCTTTCTTT	CASSLVQKNTEAFF
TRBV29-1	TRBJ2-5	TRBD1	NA	TGCAGCGTTGAACCTTCGGCGACAGGGCGAGAGACCCAGTACTTC	CSVEPSATGRETQYF
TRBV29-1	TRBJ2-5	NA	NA	TGCAGCGGGGGGGGCCTCCAAGAGACCCAGTACTTC	CSGGGLQETQYF
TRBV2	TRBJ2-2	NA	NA	TGTGCCAGCAGCAAAGAGGGCACCGGGGAGCTGTTTTTT	CASSKEGTGELFF
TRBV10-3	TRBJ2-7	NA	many	TGTGCCATCAGTGAGTCAGGGGGTCTATACGAGCAGTACTTC	CAISESGGLYEQYF
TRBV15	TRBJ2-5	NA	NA	TGTGCCACCAGCAGTTACTCGGGCTACGGAGAGACCCAGTACTTC	CATSSYSGYGETQYF
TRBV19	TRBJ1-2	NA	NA	TGTGCCAGCAGTGAAGAGATTCTAGCGGGAGGGGGGAACTATGGCTACACCTTC	CASSEEILAGGGNYGYTF
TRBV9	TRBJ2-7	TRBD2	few	TGTGCCAGCAGCGTAGAACTAGCGGGAGACGAGCAGTACTTC	CASSVELAGDEQYF
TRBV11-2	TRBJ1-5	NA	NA	TGTGCCAGCAGCTTCCTCCGAGGTGGGGGGGGCAATCAGCCCCAGCATTTT	CASSFLRGGGGNQPQHF
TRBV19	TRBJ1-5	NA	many	TGTGCCAGTAGTGGGTCAGGGAGAAATCAGCCCCAGCATTTT	CASSGSGRNQPQHF
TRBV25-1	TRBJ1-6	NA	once	TGTGCCGGCAGTTTGGAAAAATGGGGGGAGGGTAATTCACCCCTCCACTTT	CAGSLEKWGEGNSPLHF
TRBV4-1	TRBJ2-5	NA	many	TGCGCCAGCAGCCATCCCAGAACGCGGGAGACCCAGTACTTC	CASSHPRTRETQYF
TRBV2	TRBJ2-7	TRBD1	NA	TGTGCCAGCAGTTTGATTGAGACAGGGAACGTCTACGAGCAGTACTTC	CASSLIETGNVYEQYF
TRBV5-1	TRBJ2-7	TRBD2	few	TGCGCCAGCAGCAGAACCGGGACTAGCGGAGCAAGCCCCGCCTACGAGCAGTACTTC	CASSRTGTSGASPAYEQYF
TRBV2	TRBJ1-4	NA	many	TGTGCCAGCAGCGGACCCCACCGAAGGACTGAAAAACTGTTTTTT	CASSGPHRRTEKLFF
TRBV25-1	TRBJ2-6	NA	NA	TGTGCCAGCAGTGACCGAGGCAGGGCGAACACTGAAGCTTTC	CASSDRGRANTEAF
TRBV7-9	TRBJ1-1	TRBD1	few	TGTGCCAGCAGCGAAACACAGGGGGAAGCTTTCTTT	CASSETQGEAFF
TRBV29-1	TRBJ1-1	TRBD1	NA	TGCAGCGTGTTGGGTTATAGACAGGGAGTGAACACTGAAGCTTTCTTT	CSVLGYRQGVNTEAFF
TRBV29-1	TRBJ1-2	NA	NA	TGCAGCGCCACCCGGGACAACTATGGCTACACCTTC	CSATRDNYGYTF
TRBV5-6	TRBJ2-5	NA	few	TGTGCCAGCAGCTTGGGGGATCAGCCCCAGTACTTC	CASSLGDQPQYF
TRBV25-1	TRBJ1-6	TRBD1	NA	TGTGCCACATACAGGGGACAGGTCTATAATTCACCCCTCCACTTT	CATYRGQVYNSPLHF
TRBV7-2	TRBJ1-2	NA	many	TGTGCCAGCAGCTTAGTAGGCAGGATCGGGGGCCTCTATGGCTACACCTTC	CASSLVGRIGGLYGYTF
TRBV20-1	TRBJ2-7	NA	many	TGCAGTGCTAGAGGTTTCGGGCCACTGGGGTACTTC	CSARGFGPLGYF
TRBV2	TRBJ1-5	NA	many	TGTGCCAGCAGTGAAGTGGGCCTAGGCAATCAGCCCCAGCATTTT	CASSEVGLGNQPQHF
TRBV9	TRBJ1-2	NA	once	TGTGCCAGCAGCGTAGCGGACTCTGGAAACACCTTC	CASSVADSGNTF
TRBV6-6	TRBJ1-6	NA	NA	TGTGCCAGCAGTTACTCTAGGACAGCGAAGAATTCACCCCTCCACTTT	CASSYSRTAKNSPLHF
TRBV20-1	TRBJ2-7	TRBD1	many	TGCAGTGCTATGGACAGGGGGCCCTACGAGCAGTACTTC	CSAMDRGPYEQYF
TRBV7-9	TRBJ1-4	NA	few	TGTGCCAGCAGCCCCCGGGGTAGGGATCAAGGGGGTGAAAAACTGTTTTTT	CASSPRGRDQGGEKLFF
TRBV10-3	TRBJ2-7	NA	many	TGTGCCATCAGTGAGTCCCCCGGGTTGGTAGACGAGCAGTACTTC	CAISESPGLVDEQYF
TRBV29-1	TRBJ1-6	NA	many	TGCAGCGTTATGGAACAGATTAATTCACCCCTCCACTTT	CSVMEQINSPLHF
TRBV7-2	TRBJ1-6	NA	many	TGTGCCAGCAGCCCCGGAGGGGGAATAAATTCACCCCTCCACTTT	CASSPGGGINSPLHF
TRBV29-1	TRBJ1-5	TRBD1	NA	TGCAGCGTAGACCGGGACAGGGTGCTTGGGACCCAGCATTTT	CSVDRDRVLGTQHF
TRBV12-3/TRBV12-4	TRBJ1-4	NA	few	TGTGCCAGCAGTTTATTGGGAAGGAGGCACGAAAAACTGTTTTTT	CASSLLGRRHEKLFF